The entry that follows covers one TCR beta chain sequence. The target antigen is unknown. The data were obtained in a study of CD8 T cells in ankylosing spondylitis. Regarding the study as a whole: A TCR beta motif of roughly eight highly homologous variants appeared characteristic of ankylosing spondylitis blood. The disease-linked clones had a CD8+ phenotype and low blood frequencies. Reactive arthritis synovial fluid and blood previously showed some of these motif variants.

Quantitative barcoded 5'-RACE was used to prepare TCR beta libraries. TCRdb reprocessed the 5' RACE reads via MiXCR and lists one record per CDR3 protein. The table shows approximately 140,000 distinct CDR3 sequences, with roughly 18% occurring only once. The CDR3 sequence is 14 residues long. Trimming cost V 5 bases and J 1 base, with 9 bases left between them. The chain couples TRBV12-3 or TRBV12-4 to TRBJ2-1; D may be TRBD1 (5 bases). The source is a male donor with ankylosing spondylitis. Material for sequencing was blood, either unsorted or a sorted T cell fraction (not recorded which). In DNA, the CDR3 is TGTGCCAGCAGTGCGACAGTTTCCTACAATGAGCAGTTCTTC. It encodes CASSATVSYNEQFF.